This T cell receptor beta chain stems from a study of cytomegalovirus exposure and HLA in healthy donors. Study overall: HLA-typed donors were the source of about 85 million unique TCRs, which an early data release held. Overall study results and limits: The only immune exposure information that was available was CMV serostatus. Fewer N-insertions (relative to the roughly 700-donor mean) were reportedly seen in an Asian-associated ancestry cluster in a later analysis. Later work associated fewer than 20,000 TCR beta sequences with HLA alleles at 0.05 false discovery rate.

The PCR was carried out with 60 Vbeta primers and 13 Jbeta primers. Some clones are missing from TCRdb's copy, which holds only in-frame ones; the method was immunoSEQ multiplex PCR. This table holds 120,000 to 150,000 clones, around 81% found once. J lost 2 bases, V lost 9 bases, and 5 bases had no gene match. The V gene's germline CDR1 is MNHEY and CDR2 SMNVEV (reference sequence). This CDR3 is 14 amino acids long. About this clone itself: Its antigen is not known.

V gene TRBV27 combines with J gene TRBJ2-3, with 10 bases matching TRBD2. The sequenced sample was PBMCs. The origin of this receptor is a male donor in good health and CMV-seronegative. CDR3 DNA: TGTGCCAGTTGCCTAGCGGGGGTCACAGATACGCAGTATTTT. It specifies CASCLAGVTDTQYF.